One sample yielded the 29 T cell receptor beta chains listed below, sequenced in a study of cytomegalovirus exposure and HLA in healthy donors. The PCR was carried out with 60 Vbeta primers and 13 Jbeta primers. The table came from immunoSEQ multiplex PCR; TCRdb's copy has only in-frame clones and leaves some out. The sample has about 160,000 clones; approximately 80% are singletons. Sequencing was done on a sample of PBMCs. All receptors derive from a woman in her twenties or thirties in good health and CMV-seropositive.

This chain uses TRBV19 with TRBJ2-3; 7 bases agree with TRBD1. Germline lookup yields CDR1 LNHDA and CDR2 SQIVND (reference sequence). CDR3 length: 15 amino acids. Trimming cost V 9 bases and J 1 base; bases outside gene matches: 10. CDR3 amino acids: CASRPFQGGTDTQYF. The CDR3 nucleotides are TGTGCCAGCAGACCCTTTCAGGGGGGCACAGATACGCAGTATTTT.

The rearrangement uses TRBV6-5 and TRBJ1-4; perhaps TRBD1 as D (6 bases). Trimming left V 6 bases short and J 3 bases short, with 11 bases between. The germline V gene has CDR1 MNHEY and CDR2 SVGAGI. This CDR3 contains 14 residues. CDR3 protein: CASSRHRANEKLFF. The CDR3, as DNA: TGTGCCAGCAGCCGCCACAGGGCTAATGAAAAACTGTTTTTT.

As to this clone: One end of the junction is discordant with germline, which a read error may explain. V and J are TRBV7-9 and TRBJ1-2, with D possibly TRBD1 on 6 matching bases. This CDR3 region has 13 residues. The germline gives CDR1 SEHNR, CDR2 FQNEAQ (reference sequence). As DNA, the CDR3 is TGTTCCAGCAGCTTGTTACAGGGCTATGGCTACACCTTC. Translation gives CSSSLLQGYGYTF.

The chain combines TRBV11-1 with TRBJ2-5; TRBD1 might be the D (5 bases). Trimming removed 5 bases from V and 5 bases from J, with 15 bases in between. The CDR3 spans 14 residues. Germline CDR1 and CDR2: SGHAT and FQDESV (reference sequence). This CDR3 reads CASSDSRALETQYF. CDR3 DNA: TGTGCCAGCAGCGATTCCAGGGCGTTGGAGACCCAGTACTTC.

The chain employs TRBV5-4 and TRBJ1-2; no firm D call. V was clipped by 2 bases and J by 6 bases, with 17 bases between them. Germline lookup yields CDR1 SGHNT and CDR2 YYREEE (reference sequence). The CDR3 contains 15 residues. CDR3: CASSLPISGRDGYTF. The CDR3 coding sequence is TGTGCCAGCAGCTTACCAATTTCCGGGAGGGATGGCTACACCTTC.

The gene calls are TRBV27 and TRBJ2-1; possible D gene TRBD1, 6 bases. V was shortened by 5 bases and J by 8 bases, with 10 bases between the two germline ends. Germline V gene lookup returns CDR1 MNHEY and CDR2 SMNVEV (reference sequence). CDR3 length equals 12 residues. The DNA of the CDR3 is TGTGCCAGCAGTCGAGGGGGTTATGAGCAGTTCTTC. Translation gives CASSRGGYEQFF.

The chain couples TRBV5-6 to TRBJ2-7; 8 positions match TRBD1. Germline V gives CDR1 SGHDT, CDR2 YYEEEE. The CDR3 spans 15 residues. V shed 1 base, J shed 2 bases, and the junction held 5 bases outside the gene matches. For the CDR3, the DNA is TGTGCCAGCAGCTTGCCAGGACAGGGACCCTACGAGCAGTACTTC. Amino acid sequence: CASSLPGQGPYEQYF.

V usage is TRBV15 and J usage is TRBJ2-5; D possibly corresponds to TRBD2 (6 bases). The V and J ends lost 0 bases and 4 bases respectively, with 18 bases between them. The CDR3 length is 17 residues. CDR1 is LNHNV and CDR2 is YYDKDF in the germline V gene (reference sequence). The CDR3 DNA is TGTGCCACCAGCAGAGACGTATGGGGGGTGGAAGGAGAGACCCAGTACTTC. This sequence encodes CATSRDVWGVEGETQYF.

The rearrangement joins TRBV4-3 to TRBJ1-6, with D possibly TRBD1 on 6 matching bases. The CDR3 totals 16 residues. Looked up from germline, CDR1 is LGHNA and CDR2 is YSLEER. V dropped 0 bases and J dropped 10 bases, with 16 bases sitting between them. This chain's CDR3 is CASSQDRGRGVSPLHF. In DNA, the CDR3 is TGCGCCAGCAGCCAAGATAGGGGCAGGGGAGTCTCACCCCTCCACTTT.

V usage is TRBV20-1 and J usage is TRBJ1-2; 7 positions agree with TRBD1. Germline CDR1 and CDR2: DFQATT and SNEGSKA (reference sequence). The CDR3 is 11 residues long. V shed 3 bases and J 12 bases; nucleotides not matched to a gene: 7. CDR3 sequence reads: CSARTGRRDTF. In DNA form, the CDR3 reads TGCAGTGCTAGGACAGGGAGGAGGGACACCTTC.

In its sample, this clone was seen once. V and J are TRBV5-1 and TRBJ2-7; the D gene is possibly TRBD1 (6 bases). Germline CDR1 is SGHRS and CDR2 is YFSETQ. The CDR3 spans 16 residues. The V and J ends lost 5 bases and 0 bases respectively, with 18 bases between them. The CDR3 region has the DNA TGCGCCAGCAGGTTGTCCTACAGGGATGGCTCCTACGAGCAGTACTTC. Translated: CASRLSYRDGSYEQYF.

This clone has a single count. The chain carries TRBV4-2 and TRBJ1-2; possible D gene TRBD1, 5 bases. With 4 bases removed from V and 4 bases from J, the gap between germline ends came to 13 bases. There are 14 residues in the CDR3. CDR1 and CDR2 from the germline V gene are LGHNA and YNFKEQ. The CDR3 reads CASSLSARAYGYTF. The CDR3 coding sequence is TGTGCCAGCAGCCTCAGCGCCAGGGCCTATGGCTACACCTTC.

The genes are TRBV5-4 and TRBJ2-1, with D possibly matching TRBD1 (5 bases). This CDR3 is built from 12 residues. Germline-derived CDR1 and CDR2 are SGHNT and YYREEE (reference sequence). V lost 6 bases to trimming and J lost 6 bases, with 10 bases between them. This chain's CDR3 is CASKGARNEQFF. DNA for the CDR3: TGTGCCAGCAAAGGGGCTCGCAATGAGCAGTTCTTC.

J is TRBJ2-3 and V is TRBV27, with TRBD1 matching over 7 bases. This CDR3 is 15 amino acids long. V gave up 6 bases and J gave up 2 bases; unmatched junction bases: 8. Germline loops: CDR1 MNHEY, CDR2 SMNVEV (reference sequence). The chain's CDR3 is CASSPTGTYTDTQYF. The DNA for the CDR3 is TGTGCCAGCAGCCCGACAGGGACGTACACAGATACGCAGTATTTT.

This rearrangement joins TRBV18 to TRBJ1-3; 7 nucleotides line up with TRBD1. Germline loops: CDR1 KGHSH, CDR2 LQKENI. The CDR3 loop spans 15 amino acids. V trimming: 4 bases; J trimming: 4 bases; junction bases outside the gene matches: 7. The CDR3 protein is CASSLAQGRGNTIYF. The DNA of the CDR3 is TGTGCCAGCTCACTTGCACAGGGGCGAGGAAACACCATATATTTT.

This clone has more than one count but fewer than ten. V and J are TRBV27 and TRBJ2-2; 7 bases are shared with TRBD2. Per germline, CDR1 MNHEY and CDR2 SMNVEV (reference sequence). The junction had 6 bases not matched to a gene; V was cut back by 5 bases and J by 3 bases. This CDR3 spans 15 amino acids. CDR3 loop: CASSLLGLHTGELFF. The CDR3 DNA reads as TGTGCCAGCAGTCTCTTGGGACTACACACCGGGGAGCTGTTTTTT.

The J gene is TRBJ1-6, the V gene TRBV29-1; D is unclear. Per germline, CDR1 SQVTM and CDR2 ANQGSEA. The V end was cut by 6 bases, the J end by 7 bases, with 13 bases between. The CDR3 runs 13 residues. CDR3 coding DNA: TGCAGCGTCCGGAGTGACCTCAATTCACCCCTCCACTTT. Amino acid sequence: CSVRSDLNSPLHF.

In DNA form, the CDR3 reads TGCGCCAGCAGCCAAGAGGGACAGGCAACCGGGGAGCTGTTTTTT. Encoded protein: CASSQEGQATGELFF. The chain has TRBV4-3 and TRBJ2-2; 8 bases are a match to TRBD1. Germline CDR1 LGHNA, CDR2 YSLEER. The CDR3 contains 15 residues. V shed 0 bases, J shed 5 bases, and the junction held 2 bases outside the gene matches.

This sequence joins TRBV6-5 and TRBJ2-3, with D unclear. Trimming cost V 9 bases and J 1 base, with 11 bases left between them. This CDR3 has 13 residues. Germline loops: CDR1 MNHEY, CDR2 SVGAGI. CDR3 nucleotides: TGTGCCAGATTGAGGCAGCGCACAGATACGCAGTATTTT. Translating it yields CARLRQRTDTQYF.

CDR3 region: CASSLVFSGGVNEQFF. The CDR3 DNA follows: TGTGCCAGCAGCTTAGTATTTTCCGGGGGTGTCAATGAGCAGTTCTTC. J is TRBJ2-1 and V is TRBV7-2; D might be TRBD2 (6 bases). CDR3 size: 16 residues. The V gene's germline CDR1 is SGHTA and CDR2 FQGNSA. V was shortened by 1 base and J by 6 bases, with 16 bases between the two germline ends.

This rearrangement joins TRBV2 to TRBJ1-1, with TRBD1 as a possible D gene (6 bases). This CDR3 spans 13 amino acids. Trimming took off 6 bases at V and 2 bases at J, with 10 bases between the two ends. The germline V gene has CDR1 SNHLY and CDR2 FYNNEI. CDR3 in amino acids: CASRSDSNTEAFF. The CDR3 DNA is TGTGCCAGCAGATCGGACAGTAACACTGAAGCTTTCTTT.

The chain is built from TRBV18 and TRBJ1-3; 7 bases fit TRBD1. Germline V gene lookup returns CDR1 KGHSH and CDR2 LQKENI. With 4 bases clipped from V and 8 bases from J, the junction kept 5 bases outside the gene matches. The CDR3 is 13 residues long. CDR3 region: CASSQQGYDTIYF. The CDR3 DNA sequence: TGTGCCAGCTCACAACAGGGGTACGACACCATATATTTT. Full variable domain (outside the CDR3, taken from reference TRBV18 and TRBJ1-3): NAGVMQNPRHLVRRRGQEARLRCSPMKGHSHVYWYRQLPEEGLKFMVYLQKENIIDESGMPKERFSAEFPKEGPSILRIQQVVRGDSAAYFCASSQQGYDTIYFGEGSWLTVV.

This chain links TRBV19 with TRBJ2-5; 10 bases map to TRBD1. The CDR3 sequence is 14 residues long. Germline loops: CDR1 LNHDA, CDR2 SQIVND (reference sequence). J lost 5 bases, V lost 3 bases, and 3 bases had no gene match. The CDR3 sequence is CASSIGQGVETQYF. The DNA of the CDR3 is TGTGCCAGTAGTATCGGACAGGGGGTTGAGACCCAGTACTTC. Looking up the rest from reference TRBV19 and TRBJ2-5 gives the full variable domain: DGGITQSPKYLFRKEGQNVTLSCEQNLNHDAMYWYRQDPGQGLRLIYYSQIVNDFQKGDIAEGYSVSREKKESFPLTVTSAQKNPTAFYLCASSIGQGVETQYFGPGTRLLVL.

The CDR3, as DNA: TGTGCCAGCAGCTTGGAAGCCAGGGGAGATATAGGTGGCTACACCTTC. As protein: CASSLEARGDIGGYTF. The chain employs TRBV5-4 and TRBJ1-2, with D perhaps TRBD1 (6 bases). With 0 bases removed from V and 7 bases from J, the gap between germline ends came to 19 bases. The CDR3 is 16 residues long. Germline V gene sequence: CDR1 SGHNT, CDR2 YYREEE (reference sequence).

The rearrangement links TRBV5-6 to TRBJ1-1; D gene unclear. The CDR3 is 14 residues long. Germline-derived CDR1 and CDR2 are SGHDT and YYEEEE. V was cut by 1 base and J by 1 base, with 8 bases left in between. The CDR3 loop is CASSLIGENTEAFF. The DNA of the CDR3 is TGTGCCAGCAGCTTGATCGGGGAGAACACTGAAGCTTTCTTT.

This chain connects TRBV28 to TRBJ1-1, with a weak D call TRBD1 (5 bases). V lost 8 bases to trimming and J lost 3 bases, with 16 bases between them. This CDR3 is built from 14 residues. Germline CDR1 reads MDHEN; CDR2 reads SYDVKM. Written as DNA, the CDR3 is TGTGCCAGCTATTCGGGGGGGAGAGACACTGAAGCTTTCTTT. Its protein is CASYSGGRDTEAFF.

This clone was seen only once. Germline is not matched at one junction end, which may reflect a read error. The chain uses TRBV4-1 and TRBJ1-5; D ambiguous. Germline values: CDR1 MGHRA, CDR2 YSYEKL. This CDR3 has 16 residues. The CDR3 loop reads CASSSVLAAGDQPQHF. In nucleotides, the CDR3 is TGTGCCAGCAGCTCTGTGCTTGCGGCCGGGGATCAGCCCCAGCATTTT.

The genes are TRBV5-5 and TRBJ1-2, with D unresolved. Germline V gene lookup returns CDR1 SGHKS and CDR2 YYEKEE (reference sequence). Between the trimmed V and J ends, which lost 0 bases and 7 bases, there was a span of 10 bases. The CDR3 is 13 amino acids. In DNA form, the CDR3 reads TGTGCCAGCAGCTTGGGAGAGGCGCTTGGCTACACCTTC. Amino acids: CASSLGEALGYTF.

The rearrangement links TRBV6-6 to TRBJ1-2; TRBD1 aligns across 9 bases. The CDR3 consists of 16 residues. The trim removed 2 bases at V and 8 bases at J, leaving 12 bases unmatched. Germline V gives CDR1 MNHNY, CDR2 SVGAGI (reference sequence). CDR3 in DNA: TGTGCCAGCAGTTACGACCCCCGGACAGGGGTCGGAGGCTACACCTTC. It is translated as CASSYDPRTGVGGYTF.